One sample yielded the 24 T cell receptor beta chains listed below, sequenced in a study of metastatic and nonmetastatic thyroid tumors. Not a single patient had been given any form of treatment at any point before undergoing thyroid surgery. Using MiXCR, TCRdb re-called clones from the PCR reads. This table has about 7,100 clones, approximately 37% appearing once. Sequenced input: adjacent normal tissue. These receptors were obtained from a female donor with papillary thyroid cancer or a benign thyroid nodule (not recorded which). Some clones in this sample may be carry-over from other donors' samples.

This chain connects TRBV11-2 to TRBJ2-7, with 10 bases aligning to TRBD2. Germline lookup yields CDR1 SGHAT and CDR2 FQNNGV. The V gene end was trimmed by 2 bases and the J gene end by 5 bases; junction bases not matched to a gene: 9. CDR3 length equals 16 residues. The CDR3 DNA reads TGTGCCAGCAGCTTAAGGAGCGGGAGGGGGTACAACGAGCAGTACTTC. This gives the protein CASSLRSGRGYNEQYF.

This chain uses TRBV7-3 with TRBJ2-2; 8 bases fit TRBD2. V dropped 3 bases and J dropped 4; count of bases not matched to a gene: 10. The CDR3 sequence is 17 residues long. From germline, CDR1 is SGHTA and CDR2 FQGTGA. CDR3 residues: CASSLGAGATATGELFF. The CDR3 nucleotides are TGTGCCAGCAGCTTGGGAGCGGGGGCCACTGCCACCGGGGAGCTGTTTTTT.

For this clone: Because it lacks the conserved phenylalanine or tryptophan at the end, this CDR3 is likely a read error. This chain uses TRBV12-3 or TRBV12-4 with TRBJ1-1; no clear D gene. This CDR3 contains 12 residues. The germline V and J ends were trimmed by 3 bases and 2 bases, with 4 bases remaining between them. The CDR3 DNA reads as TGTGCCAGCAGTTTTGGCAACACTGAAGCTTTCAAA. Amino acid sequence: CASSFGNTEAFK.

The chain carries TRBV4-3 and TRBJ1-6; 7 bases are shared with TRBD1. The CDR3 extends over 16 amino acids. Germline values: CDR1 LGHNA, CDR2 YSLEER. The J segment lost 7 bases and the V segment lost 2 bases, leaving 8 bases of the junction unmatched. In DNA, the CDR3 is TGCGCCAGCAGCCAATATGTGCAGGGGGACAATTCACCCCTCCACTTT. Translating gives CASSQYVQGDNSPLHF.

This chain uses TRBV5-1 with TRBJ1-2, with TRBD1 as a possible D gene (6 bases). The CDR3 loop spans 12 amino acids. V was trimmed by 5 bases and J by 8 bases, leaving 13 bases between them. The germline gives CDR1 SGHRS, CDR2 YFSETQ. The CDR3 loop is CASSRDKFGYTF. The CDR3 DNA sequence: TGCGCCAGCAGTCGGGACAAGTTCGGCTACACCTTC.

The gene calls are TRBV20-1 and TRBJ2-2; 11 bases align to TRBD1. The germline V gene has CDR1 DFQATT and CDR2 SNEGSKA (reference sequence). V was pared by 6 bases and J by 5 bases, with 8 bases of the junction left unmatched. CDR3 length: 15 amino acids. The CDR3 sequence: CSATPGTGGTGELFF. Written as DNA, the CDR3 is TGCAGTGCCACGCCCGGGACAGGGGGTACCGGGGAGCTGTTTTTT.

This rearrangement joins TRBV11-1 to TRBJ2-7; 11 bases map to TRBD1. V lost 5 bases to trimming and J lost 2 bases; unmatched junction nucleotides: 11. The CDR3 totals 17 residues. In germline, CDR1 is SGHAT, CDR2 FQDESV (reference sequence). This CDR3 is CASSPVVGTGGTYEQYF. The DNA of the CDR3 is TGTGCCAGCAGCCCAGTGGTAGGGACAGGGGGTACCTACGAGCAGTACTTC.

This clone was observed a handful of times. The rearrangement joins TRBV6-2 or TRBV6-3 to TRBJ1-1; D is ambiguous. CDR3 length: 14 residues. The germline gives CDR1 MNHEY, CDR2 SVGEGT. V lost 7 bases and J 0 bases, leaving 12 bases between the germline ends. CDR3 coding DNA: TGTGCCAGCAATCTTGACGGTTTGAACACTGAAGCTTTCTTT. Its protein is CASNLDGLNTEAFF.

This clone was counted many times. A single base separates this from a much larger clone, so it may be a read error. Other DNA sequences in the same sample also yield this CDR3. V is TRBV9 and J is TRBJ1-3; perhaps TRBD1 as D (5 bases). This CDR3 has 15 residues. Germline CDR1 SGDLS, CDR2 YYNGEE. Written as DNA, the CDR3 is TGCGCCAGCAGCGTAGGGGTGGGACCGGGAAACACCATATATTTT. Protein: CASSVGVGPGNTIYF.

This clone was observed a few times. This chain links TRBV6-1 with TRBJ2-4; 9 nucleotides line up with TRBD1. The V gene's germline CDR1 is MNHNS and CDR2 SASEGT. With V trimmed by 6 bases and J by 9 bases, 6 bases remained unmatched. CDR3 length: 13 amino acids. CDR3 nucleotide sequence: TGTGCCAGCAGCAGGGACAGGGACGGCATTCAGTACTTC. This translates into CASSRDRDGIQYF.

By sample share, this clone is large. The CDR3 loop is CASGTSGSVTDTQYF. The CDR3 DNA reads as TGTGCCAGCGGGACTAGCGGGAGTGTAACAGATACGCAGTATTTT. The chain carries TRBV2 and TRBJ2-3; 14 nucleotides agree with TRBD2. Losses at the gene ends were 8 bases for V and 3 bases for J; bases not matched to a gene: 4. Germline lookup yields CDR1 SNHLY and CDR2 FYNNEI. The CDR3 extends over 15 amino acids. Complete variable domain (other parts from reference TRBV2 and TRBJ2-3): EPEVTQTPSHQVTQMGQEVILRCVPISNHLYFYWYRQILGQKVEFLVSFYNNEISEKSEIFDDQFSVERPDGSNFTLKIRSTKLEDSAMYFCASGTSGSVTDTQYFGPGTRLTVL.

The CDR3 DNA follows: TGTGCCAGCAGCCCATATGCCCGGGGAAGGGGCCCCGATACGCAGTATTTT. This codes for CASSPYARGRGPDTQYF. This rearrangement joins TRBV28 to TRBJ2-3; D tentatively fits TRBD1 or TRBD2 (5 bases each). Trimming removed 6 bases at V and 6 bases at J, with 25 bases between. The germline CDR1 and CDR2 sequences are MDHEN and SYDVKM. The CDR3 runs to 17 residues.

V is TRBV12-5 and J is TRBJ2-7, with 7 nucleotides matching TRBD2. Germline CDR1 is LGHNT and CDR2 is FRNRAP. Losses at the gene ends were 5 bases for V and 5 bases for J; bases not matched to a gene: 15. CDR3 length equals 16 residues. CDR3 residues: CASGQTRGDGRNEQYF. CDR3 nucleotides: TGTGCTAGTGGTCAGACCCGGGGGGACGGCAGGAACGAGCAGTACTTC.

This clone has a handful of counts. Because it lacks the conserved phenylalanine or tryptophan at the end, this CDR3 is likely a read error. It is unclear where the CDR3 begins or ends on the DNA, so no DNA is shown, and the CDR3 is as TCRdb lists it. This chain's CDR3 is CASGPDLYQQYS. The V call is TRBV6-2 or TRBV6-3, the J call TRBJ2-7; the D call of TRBD1 is as the table states it, not checked on the DNA. Germline V gene data show CDR1 as MNHEY and CDR2 as SVGEGT. The length of the CDR3 is 12 amino acids, counting both ends.

This clone was seen a handful of times. J is TRBJ2-1 and V is TRBV6-2 or TRBV6-3, with D possibly TRBD2 on 6 matching bases. The germline gives CDR1 MNHEY, CDR2 SVGEGT. V was pared by 0 bases and J by 7 bases, with 7 bases between. The CDR3 runs to 13 residues. CDR3 nucleotide sequence: TGTGCCAGCAGTTACTCTCGGGGGAATGAGCAGTTCTTC. Protein: CASSYSRGNEQFF.

The chain is built from TRBV15 and TRBJ1-3, with D unclear. V gave up 5 bases and J gave up 3 bases, with 8 bases separating them. CDR3 length equals 13 residues. Germline V gives CDR1 LNHNV, CDR2 YYDKDF (reference sequence). This chain's CDR3 is CATSSRVGNTIYF. The CDR3 region has the DNA TGTGCCACCAGCTCCCGAGTTGGAAACACCATATATTTT. Full variable domain (missing parts from reference TRBV15 and TRBJ1-3): DAMVIQNPRYQVTQFGKPVTLSCSQTLNHNVMYWYQQKSSQAPKLLFHYYDKDFNNEADTPDNFQSRRPNTSFCFLDIRSPGLGDTAMYLCATSSRVGNTIYFGEGSWLTVV.

The genes are TRBV9 and TRBJ1-2, with 8 positions matching TRBD1. The CDR3 runs 16 residues. Germline lookup yields CDR1 SGDLS and CDR2 YYNGEE. V gave up 4 bases and J gave up 3 bases; unmatched junction bases: 11. The CDR3 DNA follows: TGTGCCAGCAGCCAGATCAGGGACAGGCGAGACTATGGCTACACCTTC. Its protein product is CASSQIRDRRDYGYTF. Filled out from reference TRBV9 and TRBJ1-2, the complete variable domain reads DSGVTQTPKHLITATGQRVTLRCSPRSGDLSVYWYQQSLDQGLQFLIQYYNGEERAKGNILERFSAQQFPDLHSELNLSSLELGDSALYFCASSQIRDRRDYGYTFGSGTRLTVV.

This clone was seen more than once but under ten times. This chain uses TRBV2 with TRBJ1-3, with no clear D. V lost 4 bases, J lost 0 bases, and 13 bases lay in between. Germline loops: CDR1 SNHLY, CDR2 FYNNEI. The length of the CDR3 is 16 residues. The CDR3 is CASSVGLRYSGNTIYF. For the CDR3, the DNA is TGTGCCAGCAGTGTCGGCCTTCGCTACTCTGGAAACACCATATATTTT.

This clone was seen a few times. The chain joins TRBV6-1 to TRBJ2-2; D perhaps matches TRBD2 (6 bases). This CDR3 is 16 amino acids long. CDR1 is MNHNS and CDR2 is SASEGT in the germline V gene. The V gene lost 4 bases and the J gene lost 0 bases, with 12 bases spanning the gap. The CDR3 DNA is TGTGCCAGCAGTGGGGGGAGGCAGACGAACACCGGGGAGCTGTTTTTT. This sequence encodes CASSGGRQTNTGELFF.

In the case of this clone: Sequence at one end of the junction differs from germline and may be a read error. The chain couples TRBV2 to TRBJ1-4; tentative D call: TRBD1 (5 bases). CDR3 length: 8 amino acids. The V gene's germline CDR1 is SNHLY and CDR2 FYNNEI. The CDR3 region has the DNA TGTGCCAGCAGTGGGGGGTCCTTT. Translation: CASSGGSF.

A remark on this clone: A junction boundary mismatches the germline segment, possibly from a read error. This chain links TRBV27 with TRBJ1-1; D call uncertain. The CDR3 loop spans 13 amino acids. The germline V gene encodes CDR1 MNHEY and CDR2 SMNVEV (reference sequence). The CDR3 region has the DNA TGTCCCAGCAGTTTAAAAGCGAGTACTGAAGCTATCTTT. It codes for CPSSLKASTEAIF.

A few counts support this clone. The genes are TRBV27 and TRBJ2-7, with a weak D call TRBD1 (5 bases). The V and J ends lost 2 bases and 6 bases respectively, with 8 bases between them. Germline CDR1 reads MNHEY; CDR2 reads SMNVEV (reference sequence). The CDR3 totals 12 residues. CDR3 in DNA: TGTGCCAGCAGTTTACAGGGTAGCGAGCAGTACTTC. It encodes CASSLQGSEQYF.

This clone was detected only a few times. V and J are TRBV28 and TRBJ2-7; 9 bases match TRBD2. J lost 5 bases, V lost 4 bases, and 12 bases had no gene match. Germline CDR1 is MDHEN and CDR2 is SYDVKM. The CDR3 sequence is 16 residues long. The CDR3 sequence: CASSSTPGTSLDEQYF. CDR3 coding DNA: TGTGCCAGCAGTTCCACCCCGGGGACTAGCCTCGACGAGCAGTACTTC.

This clone is medium-sized (0.01 to 0.1%). The chain uses TRBV5-1 and TRBJ2-7, with D perhaps given as TRBD1 or TRBD2 (5 bases each). Trimming removed 0 bases from V and 1 base from J, with 8 bases in between. Germline V gene sequence: CDR1 SGHRS, CDR2 YFSETQ. The CDR3 totals 14 residues. CDR3 region: CASSLGDRSYEQYF. CDR3 sequence (DNA): TGCGCCAGCAGCTTGGGGGACCGATCCTACGAGCAGTACTTC.